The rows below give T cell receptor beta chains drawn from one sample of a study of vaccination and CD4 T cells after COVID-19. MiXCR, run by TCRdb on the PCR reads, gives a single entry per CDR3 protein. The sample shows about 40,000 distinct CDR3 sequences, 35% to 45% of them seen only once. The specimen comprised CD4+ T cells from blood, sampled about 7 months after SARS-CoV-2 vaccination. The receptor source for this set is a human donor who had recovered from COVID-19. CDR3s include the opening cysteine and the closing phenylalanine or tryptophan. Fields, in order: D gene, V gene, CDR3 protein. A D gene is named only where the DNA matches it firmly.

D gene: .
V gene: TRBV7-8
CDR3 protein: CASIASRLNTGELFF

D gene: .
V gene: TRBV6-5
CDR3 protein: CASSYGTLGYNEQFF

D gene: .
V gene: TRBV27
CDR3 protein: CASSPGHASTDTQYF

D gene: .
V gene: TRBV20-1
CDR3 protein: CSASVPGSQYSNQPQHF

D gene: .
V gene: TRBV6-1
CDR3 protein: CASSRGSGIINQPQHF

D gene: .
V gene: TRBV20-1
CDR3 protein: CSARAVGIGANVLTF

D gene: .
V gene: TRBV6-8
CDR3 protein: CASSSAEYQETQYF

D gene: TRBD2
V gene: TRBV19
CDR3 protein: CASSTGLSGEQYF

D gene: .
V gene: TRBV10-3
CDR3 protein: CAISATDTQYF

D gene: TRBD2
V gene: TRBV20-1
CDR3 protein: CSADQREVNEQFF

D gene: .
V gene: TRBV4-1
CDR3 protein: CASSPWAGATGEQYF

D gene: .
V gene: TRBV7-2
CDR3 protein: CASSLGHEQFF

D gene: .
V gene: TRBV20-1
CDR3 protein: CSVPFPRESNEQFF

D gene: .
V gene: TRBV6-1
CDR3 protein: CASKNPEATDTQYF

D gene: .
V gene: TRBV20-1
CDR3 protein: CSANQGETQYF

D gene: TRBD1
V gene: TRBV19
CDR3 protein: CASSSPGQGSRNSPLHF

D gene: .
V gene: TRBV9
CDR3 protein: CASSVGARGDQPQHF

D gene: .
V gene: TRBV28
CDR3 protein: CASRKSQETQYF

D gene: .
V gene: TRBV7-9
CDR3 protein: CASSHMGGNSPLHF

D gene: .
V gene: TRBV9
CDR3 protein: CASSVVGGDTEAFF

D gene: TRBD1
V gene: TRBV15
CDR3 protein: CATSSSQGVHAGANVLTF

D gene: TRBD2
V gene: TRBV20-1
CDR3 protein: CSARDWREGREQYF